These 22 T cell receptor beta chains were all obtained from the same sample, sequenced in a study of shared clonotypes between healthy human individuals. Some clones are missing from TCRdb's copy, which holds only in-frame ones; the method was immunoSEQ multiplex PCR. The sample holds 200,000 to 250,000 clones; 60% to 70% are singletons and the top ten take around 10%. Material for sequencing was memory CD4+ T cells sorted from blood. The subset here: CD45RA-negative fraction. Receptors originate from a man aged 30 to 45 in good health.

The V gene is TRBV5-1, the J gene TRBJ2-7; 10 nucleotides align to TRBD2. V gave up 4 bases and J gave up 0 bases; unmatched junction bases: 7. This CDR3 is built from 16 residues. CDR1 and CDR2 from the germline V gene are SGHRS and YFSETQ. CDR3 protein: CASSPEGLANSYEQYF. CDR3 nucleotides: TGCGCCAGCAGCCCGGAGGGACTAGCGAACTCCTACGAGCAGTACTTC.

There are many counts of this clone. The chain employs TRBV2 and TRBJ2-1; D unclear. V was clipped by 4 bases and J by 8 bases, with 12 bases between them. This CDR3 is built from 13 residues. Germline CDR1 SNHLY, CDR2 FYNNEI. The CDR3 nucleotides read TGTGCCAGCAGTGTATCGGCTTCCCATGAGCAGTTCTTC. Amino acid sequence: CASSVSASHEQFF.

The chain recombines TRBV27 with TRBJ1-2; 7 bases map to TRBD1. V shed 3 bases and J 8 bases; nucleotides not matched to a gene: 18. Germline CDR1 is MNHEY and CDR2 is SMNVEV (reference sequence). The CDR3 length is 17 residues. For the CDR3, the DNA is TGTGCCAGCAGTTTCCGGGGTCGACAGGGAAGCGGAGGGGGCTACACCTTC. Translated: CASSFRGRQGSGGGYTF.

This chain joins TRBV5-6 and TRBJ2-3; no reliable D call. The germline V gene has CDR1 SGHDT and CDR2 YYEEEE. V shed 7 bases and J shed 3 bases, with 18 bases lying between them. The CDR3 loop spans 15 amino acids. The CDR3 nucleotides are TGTGCCAGCCGAAGAGGCAGCCGAATTACAGATACGCAGTATTTT. Its protein product is CASRRGSRITDTQYF.

The J gene is TRBJ2-7, the V gene TRBV11-2, with D possibly matching TRBD2 (6 bases). The CDR3 contains 14 residues. The germline CDR1 and CDR2 sequences are SGHAT and FQNNGV. Between the trimmed V and J ends, which lost 5 bases and 0 bases, there was a span of 11 bases. The DNA of the CDR3 is TGTGCCAGCAGCGTAGCGGTAAACTCCTACGAGCAGTACTTC. Translating gives CASSVAVNSYEQYF.

The chain has TRBV4-2 and TRBJ2-7, with 9 bases identical to TRBD2. The CDR3 is 16 residues long. The trim removed 3 bases at V and 1 base at J, leaving 7 bases unmatched. The germline gives CDR1 LGHNA, CDR2 YNFKEQ. The CDR3 protein is CASSQDSGSPSYEQYF. The CDR3 nucleotides are TGTGCCAGCAGCCAGGATAGCGGGAGCCCTTCCTACGAGCAGTACTTC.

V usage is TRBV9 and J usage is TRBJ2-7; tentative D call: TRBD2 (6 bases). This CDR3 is 15 amino acids long. V was cut by 3 bases and J by 2 bases, with 15 bases left in between. Germline CDR1 is SGDLS and CDR2 is YYNGEE. DNA of the CDR3: TGTGCCAGCAGCGGATTAGCGGATGGAGCCTACGAGCAGTACTTC. It specifies CASSGLADGAYEQYF.

The chain has TRBV21-1 and TRBJ1-2. TRBV21-1 is designated a pseudogene. This CDR3 has 13 residues. The CDR3 DNA follows: TGTGCCAGCAGCATTATAGCTAACTATGGCTACACCTTC. Amino acid sequence: CASSIIANYGYTF.

The rearrangement joins TRBV15 to TRBJ1-1; unclear D gene. V lost 0 bases and J lost 0, with 5 bases in between. CDR3 length: 14 amino acids. CDR1 and CDR2 (germline): LNHNV, YYDKDF (reference sequence). The CDR3 nucleotides read TGTGCCACCAGCAGAGATCTGGTGAACACTGAAGCTTTCTTT. As protein: CATSRDLVNTEAFF.

A few counts support this clone. The rearrangement links TRBV29-1 to TRBJ2-1; no clear D. The V gene's germline CDR1 is SQVTM and CDR2 ANQGSEA. The CDR3 sequence is 11 residues long. The V end lost 7 bases, the J end lost 5 bases, and 9 bases lay between the germline ends. The CDR3 region is CSGAGHNEQFF. The CDR3 DNA is TGCAGCGGGGCCGGCCACAATGAGCAGTTCTTC.

This clone was picked up a small number of times. The CDR3 spells CASSLASSYEQYF. The CDR3 DNA reads as TGTGCCAGCAGCTTAGCAAGCAGTTACGAGCAGTACTTC. The chain has TRBV7-6 and TRBJ2-7; no clear D. Trimming left V 0 bases short and J 4 bases short, with 7 bases between. CDR3 size: 13 residues. Germline V CDR1 and CDR2: SGHVS, FNYEAQ.

V gene TRBV5-1 combines with J gene TRBJ1-1; D uncertain. Trimming took 0 bases from V and 8 from J, leaving 11 bases between them. In germline, CDR1 is SGHRS, CDR2 YFSETQ. The CDR3 totals 13 residues. The CDR3 coding sequence is TGCGCCAGCAGCTTGGATCTACAAGGGGAAGCTTTCTTT. This codes for CASSLDLQGEAFF. Full variable domain (rest looked up from reference TRBV5-1 and TRBJ1-1): KAGVTQTPRYLIKTRGQQVTLSCSPISGHRSVSWYQQTPGQGLQFLFEYFSETQRNKGNFPGRFSGRQFSNSRSEMNVSTLELGDSALYLCASSLDLQGEAFFGQGTRLTVV.

The V gene is TRBV7-6, the J gene TRBJ2-3; D possibly corresponds to TRBD2 (6 bases). There are 18 residues in the CDR3. The V gene's germline CDR1 is SGHVS and CDR2 FNYEAQ. V was clipped by 5 bases and J by 0 bases, with 21 bases between them. CDR3 DNA sequence: TGTGCCAGCAGCCCCACCACGTTTGAGGGGACTAGCACAGATACGCAGTATTTT. Protein: CASSPTTFEGTSTDTQYF.

This clone was found once. V usage is TRBV5-1 and J usage is TRBJ2-3; D possibly corresponds to TRBD2 (5 bases). The CDR3 has 14 residues. Trimming shortened V by 4 bases and J by 4 bases, and 13 bases separated the two germline ends. Germline values: CDR1 SGHRS, CDR2 YFSETQ. CDR3 protein: CASSPQWGADTQYF. In nucleotides, the CDR3 is TGCGCCAGCAGCCCCCAGTGGGGAGCAGATACGCAGTATTTT.

The J gene is TRBJ1-2, the V gene TRBV28, with no clear D. The V gene's germline CDR1 is MDHEN and CDR2 SYDVKM. CDR3 length: 11 amino acids. V was cut by 8 bases and J by 8 bases, with 12 bases left in between. The CDR3 nucleotides read TGTGCCAGCCTTCGTGGTTACGGCTACACCTTC. It translates to CASLRGYGYTF.

The rearrangement links TRBV15 to TRBJ1-1; D gene uncertain. The CDR3 runs 13 residues. Germline values: CDR1 LNHNV, CDR2 YYDKDF (reference sequence). V was trimmed by 0 bases and J by 7 bases, leaving 9 bases between them. The CDR3 DNA sequence: TGTGCCACCAGCAGAGATCAATGGGGTGAAGCTTTCTTT. Amino acids: CATSRDQWGEAFF. Using reference TRBV15 and TRBJ1-1 for the parts outside the CDR3, the full variable domain is DAMVIQNPRYQVTQFGKPVTLSCSQTLNHNVMYWYQQKSSQAPKLLFHYYDKDFNNEADTPDNFQSRRPNTSFCFLDIRSPGLGDTAMYLCATSRDQWGEAFFGQGTRLTVV.

This chain uses TRBV15 with TRBJ1-2; D call uncertain. CDR1 LNHNV and CDR2 YYDKDF come from the germline V gene (reference sequence). The ends were cut back, 0 bases at V and 3 bases at J, with 11 bases in the middle. This CDR3 is 15 amino acids long. The CDR3 region has the DNA TGTGCCACCAGCAGAGATAAGGCAGCATACTATGGCTACACCTTC. It is translated as CATSRDKAAYYGYTF.

The rearrangement links TRBV27 to TRBJ2-3; D is possibly TRBD1 (6 bases). This CDR3 contains 16 residues. CDR1 is MNHEY and CDR2 is SMNVEV in the germline V gene (reference sequence). Trimming shortened V by 5 bases and J by 6 bases, and 21 bases separated the two germline ends. CDR3 sequence: CASSQTGTRVSDTQYF. CDR3 nucleotides: TGTGCCAGCAGTCAGACCGGGACAAGGGTCTCGGATACGCAGTATTTT.

This clone was recorded at least ten times. This chain uses TRBV19 with TRBJ1-2, with a possible D match to TRBD1 (5 bases). Trimming cost V 6 bases and J 3 bases, with 14 bases left between them. Germline assignment: CDR1 LNHDA and CDR2 SQIVND (reference sequence). The CDR3 contains 14 residues. CDR3 DNA sequence: TGTGCCAGTAGCCGCTCCGGGACGGACTATGGCTACACCTTC. It is translated as CASSRSGTDYGYTF.

The chain carries TRBV5-1 and TRBJ2-1, with 10 bases fitting TRBD1. The germline V gene encodes CDR1 SGHRS and CDR2 YFSETQ. There are 14 residues in the CDR3. Trimming cost V 5 bases and J 9 bases; bases outside gene matches: 8. The CDR3 reads CASSSGTGDLEQFF. CDR3 nucleotide sequence: TGCGCCAGCAGTTCCGGGACAGGGGACCTTGAGCAGTTCTTC. Together with reference TRBV5-1 and TRBJ2-1, the CDR3 gives the full variable domain: KAGVTQTPRYLIKTRGQQVTLSCSPISGHRSVSWYQQTPGQGLQFLFEYFSETQRNKGNFPGRFSGRQFSNSRSEMNVSTLELGDSALYLCASSSGTGDLEQFFGPGTRLTVL.

The V and J genes are TRBV11-3 and TRBJ1-2, with TRBD1 identical over 8 bases. Germline lookup yields CDR1 SGHNT and CDR2 YENEEA. Trimming took 0 bases from V and 2 from J; bases not matched to a gene: 8. The CDR3 extends over 17 amino acids. CDR3 nucleotides: TGTGCCAGCAGCTTAGAAAGAAGGACAGGGCCGAACTATGGCTACACCTTC. It codes for CASSLERRTGPNYGYTF.

The chain links TRBV15 to TRBJ2-7; D is perhaps TRBD1 (6 bases). Trimming cost V 3 bases and J 6 bases, with 18 bases left between them. Germline V gene sequence: CDR1 LNHNV, CDR2 YYDKDF (reference sequence). The CDR3 spans 15 residues. The CDR3 nucleotides are TGTGCCACCAGCAGGGAGAGGACAGCCCTGGGCGAGCAGTACTTC. Translated, it gives CATSRERTALGEQYF.